These 18 T cell receptor beta chains came from one sample sequenced in a study of OX40 agonist ivuxolimab in advanced cancers. Here immunoSEQ multiplex PCR was the method, and the copy in TCRdb shows in-frame clones only, minus some. The table shows some 100,000 clones, with 80% to 85% occurring only once. The sample in question was CD4+ or CD8+ T cells sorted from blood, obtained in a trial of the OX40 agonist ivuxolimab. These receptors came from an adult with an advanced solid tumor such as melanoma, head and neck, liver or kidney cancer.

The CDR3 loop reads CASSLRTSGGGETQYF. As DNA, the CDR3 is TGCGCCAGCAGCCTCCGGACTAGCGGGGGAGGGGAGACCCAGTACTTC. This chain links TRBV5-1 with TRBJ2-5; 13 bases align to TRBD2. Germline loops: CDR1 SGHRS, CDR2 YFSETQ. The J segment lost 5 bases and the V segment lost 4 bases, leaving 8 bases of the junction unmatched. The CDR3 has 16 amino acids. Full variable domain (rest looked up from reference TRBV5-1 and TRBJ2-5): KAGVTQTPRYLIKTRGQQVTLSCSPISGHRSVSWYQQTPGQGLQFLFEYFSETQRNKGNFPGRFSGRQFSNSRSEMNVSTLELGDSALYLCASSLRTSGGGETQYFGPGTRLLVL.

The gene calls are TRBV4-3 and TRBJ1-2, with D possibly matching TRBD1 (6 bases). CDR1 and CDR2 from the germline V gene are LGHNA and YSLEER. The CDR3 contains 15 residues. V was pared by 4 bases and J by 2 bases, with 14 bases between. CDR3 residues: CASSLRTDTNYGYTF. CDR3 bases: TGCGCCAGCAGCCTCCGGACAGATACAAACTATGGCTACACCTTC.

The V gene is TRBV27, the J gene TRBJ1-1; no definite D call. CDR1 and CDR2 from the germline V gene are MNHEY and SMNVEV (reference sequence). This CDR3 spans 17 amino acids. Trimming took off 5 bases at V and 0 bases at J, with 19 bases between the two ends. The CDR3 DNA sequence: TGTGCCAGCAGTCTTTTCTACCCCGGAACCATGAACACTGAAGCTTTCTTT. Protein sequence: CASSLFYPGTMNTEAFF.

This clone showed up just once. The CDR3 region has the DNA TGTGCCAGCAGCTCCTGGACAGTGACCGGGGAGCTGTTTTTT. Translation: CASSSWTVTGELFF. The V gene is TRBV5-5, the J gene TRBJ2-2; possible D gene TRBD1, 6 bases. The CDR3 runs to 14 residues. CDR1 is SGHKS and CDR2 is YYEKEE in the germline V gene (reference sequence). Trimming shortened V by 3 bases and J by 5 bases, and 11 bases separated the two germline ends.

The V gene is TRBV6-5, the J gene TRBJ1-2, with D perhaps matching TRBD1 (5 bases). The CDR3 is 15 amino acids. V lost 4 bases and J 4 bases, leaving 16 bases between the germline ends. Germline values: CDR1 MNHEY, CDR2 SVGAGI. The CDR3 DNA reads TGTGCCAGCAGTTCCGGAGCAGGGAGGCGCTATGGCTACACCTTC. The encoded protein is CASSSGAGRRYGYTF.

J is TRBJ2-1 and V is TRBV5-1; D remains ambiguous. CDR1 and CDR2 (germline): SGHRS, YFSETQ. The CDR3 is 16 residues long. Trimming left V 1 base short and J 4 bases short, with 15 bases between. The CDR3 nucleotides read TGCGCCAGCAGCTTGACTGGCAGAGAAGGATACAATGAGCAGTTCTTC. Translated, it gives CASSLTGREGYNEQFF.

The chain carries TRBV5-1 and TRBJ2-1; D remains unclear. The germline V and J ends were trimmed by 0 bases and 0 bases, with 7 bases remaining between them. Germline CDR1 and CDR2: SGHRS and YFSETQ. The CDR3 has 15 amino acids. Here the CDR3 DNA reads TGCGCCAGCAGCTTGGGGACGAGCTCCTACAATGAGCAGTTCTTC. Its protein product is CASSLGTSSYNEQFF.

This chain uses TRBV21-1 with TRBJ2-7. TRBV21-1 is reported as a pseudogene. CDR3 length equals 16 residues. The CDR3 nucleotides are TGTGCCAGCAGCAAAGTCCCCAGAGGGGAAGCGTACGAGCAGTACGTC. Translated: CASSKVPRGEAYEQYV.

The chain recombines TRBV9 with TRBJ1-1; possible D gene TRBD1, 5 bases. V lost 4 bases and J lost 3, with 10 bases in between. The CDR3 spans 13 residues. In germline, CDR1 is SGDLS, CDR2 YYNGEE. CDR3 bases: TGTGCCAGCAGCTTCGGGGGGGACACTGAAGCTTTCTTT. Translating it yields CASSFGGDTEAFF.

There are a few counts of this clone. The rearrangement links TRBV19 to TRBJ1-1; tentative D call: TRBD1 (6 bases). Trimming left V 11 bases short and J 1 base short, with 8 bases between. CDR1 is LNHDA, CDR2 SQIVND, per germline (reference sequence). The CDR3 runs to 11 residues. For the CDR3, the DNA is TGTGCCTTACAGGGGAACACTGAAGCTTTCTTT. Protein product: CALQGNTEAFF.

This clone appeared a single time. V is TRBV5-1 and J is TRBJ1-1; D not certain. This CDR3 comprises 13 residues. Trimming removed 4 bases at V and 1 base at J, with 8 bases between. In germline, CDR1 is SGHRS, CDR2 YFSETQ. The CDR3 DNA reads TGCGCCAGCAGCGTAACACAGAACACTGAAGCTTTCTTT. It codes for CASSVTQNTEAFF.

The V gene is TRBV5-1, the J gene TRBJ1-1; D call uncertain. V lost 3 bases and J lost 1, with 13 bases in between. Germline V CDR1 and CDR2: SGHRS, YFSETQ. The length of the CDR3 is 15 residues. The CDR3 loop reads CASSSLPTGNTEAFF. CDR3 DNA: TGCGCCAGCAGCTCGCTACCGACCGGGAACACTGAAGCTTTCTTT.

This chain links TRBV30 with TRBJ2-4, with a possible D match to TRBD2 (6 bases). Germline-derived CDR1 and CDR2 are GTSNPN and SVGIG (reference sequence). The CDR3 loop spans 13 amino acids. V lost 4 bases and J 9 bases, leaving 16 bases between the germline ends. The CDR3 DNA reads as TGTGCCTGGACCCCGGGGGAGTGGGGCATTCAGTACTTC. This translates into CAWTPGEWGIQYF.

This chain joins TRBV19 and TRBJ2-3; D might be TRBD1 or TRBD2, each matching 6 bases. The length of the CDR3 is 15 residues. Looked up from germline, CDR1 is LNHDA and CDR2 is SQIVND (reference sequence). The V end was cut by 7 bases, the J end by 3 bases, with 17 bases between. This chain's CDR3 is CASTPPGGGTDTQYF. The CDR3, as DNA: TGTGCCAGTACCCCTCCAGGAGGGGGGACAGATACGCAGTATTTT.

The rearrangement joins TRBV18 to TRBJ1-1; weak D call: TRBD1 (6 bases). CDR3 length: 16 amino acids. The ends were cut back, 3 bases at V and 5 bases at J, with 19 bases in the middle. Germline V gene data show CDR1 as KGHSH and CDR2 as LQKENI. This chain's CDR3 is CASSPLDRNLVTEAFF. CDR3 DNA: TGTGCCAGCTCACCCTTGGACAGAAACTTGGTTACTGAAGCTTTCTTT.

Here the CDR3 DNA reads TGTGCCAGCAGTTACTCGTACATGAGGTATGAGCAGTTCTTC. It translates to CASSYSYMRYEQFF. This chain joins TRBV6-5 and TRBJ2-1; D call uncertain. CDR3 length: 14 amino acids. The V end was cut by 0 bases, the J end by 8 bases, with 11 bases between. The germline V gene encodes CDR1 MNHEY and CDR2 SVGAGI.

V gene TRBV7-3 combines with J gene TRBJ2-1; TRBD2 matches 9 bases. V lost 2 bases to trimming and J lost 7 bases; unmatched junction nucleotides: 12. The CDR3 has 17 residues. The V gene's germline CDR1 is SGHTA and CDR2 FQGTGA. The DNA for the CDR3 is TGTGCCAGCAGCTTAGATCCGGGAGCGGGGGGAACTAATGAGCAGTTCTTC. Translation gives CASSLDPGAGGTNEQFF.

V is TRBV21-1 and J is TRBJ2-4; TRBD2, the table's D call, was not compared with the DNA. TRBV21-1 is tagged as a pseudogene. The CDR3 is 15 amino acids. For the CDR3, the DNA is TGTGCCAGCAGCAAACCGGACTCCGGGGGGAACATTCAGTACTTC. Its translation: CASSKPDSGGNIQYF.